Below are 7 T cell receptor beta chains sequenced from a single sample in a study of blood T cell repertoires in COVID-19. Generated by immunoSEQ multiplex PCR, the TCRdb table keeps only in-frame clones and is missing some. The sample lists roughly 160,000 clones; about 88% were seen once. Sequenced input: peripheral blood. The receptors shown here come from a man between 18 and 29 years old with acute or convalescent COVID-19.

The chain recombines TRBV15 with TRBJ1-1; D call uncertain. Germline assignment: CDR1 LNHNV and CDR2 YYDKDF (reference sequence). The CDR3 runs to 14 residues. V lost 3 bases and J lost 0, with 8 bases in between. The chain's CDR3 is CATSREPVNTEAFF. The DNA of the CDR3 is TGTGCCACCAGCAGGGAGCCGGTGAACACTGAAGCTTTCTTT.

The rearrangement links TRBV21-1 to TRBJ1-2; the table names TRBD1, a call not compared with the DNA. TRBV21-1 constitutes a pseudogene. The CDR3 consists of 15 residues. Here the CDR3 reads CASSKAGKGNYGYTF. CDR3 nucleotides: TGTGCCAGCAGCAAAGCAGGGAAGGGGAACTATGGCTACACCTTC.

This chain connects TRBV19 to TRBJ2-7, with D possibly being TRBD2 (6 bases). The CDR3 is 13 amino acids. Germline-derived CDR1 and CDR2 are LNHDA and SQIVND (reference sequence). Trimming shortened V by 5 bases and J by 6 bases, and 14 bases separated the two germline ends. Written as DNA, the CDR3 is TGTGCCAGTAGTTTTGGACCGGAGGGCGAGCAGTACTTC. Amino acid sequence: CASSFGPEGEQYF. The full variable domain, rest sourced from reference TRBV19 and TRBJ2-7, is DGGITQSPKYLFRKEGQNVTLSCEQNLNHDAMYWYRQDPGQGLRLIYYSQIVNDFQKGDIAEGYSVSREKKESFPLTVTSAQKNPTAFYLCASSFGPEGEQYFGPGTRLTVT.

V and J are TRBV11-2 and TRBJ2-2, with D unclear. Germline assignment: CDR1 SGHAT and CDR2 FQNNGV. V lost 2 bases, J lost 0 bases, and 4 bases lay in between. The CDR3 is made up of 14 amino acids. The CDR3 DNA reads TGTGCCAGCAGCTTACCCGCGAACACCGGGGAGCTGTTTTTT. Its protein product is CASSLPANTGELFF.

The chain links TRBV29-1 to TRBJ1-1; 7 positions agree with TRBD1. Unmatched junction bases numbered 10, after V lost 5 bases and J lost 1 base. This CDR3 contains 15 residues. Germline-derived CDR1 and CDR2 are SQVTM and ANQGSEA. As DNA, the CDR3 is TGCAGCGTTCCCCAGGGGGGTAGGGGGAACACTGAAGCTTTCTTT. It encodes CSVPQGGRGNTEAFF.

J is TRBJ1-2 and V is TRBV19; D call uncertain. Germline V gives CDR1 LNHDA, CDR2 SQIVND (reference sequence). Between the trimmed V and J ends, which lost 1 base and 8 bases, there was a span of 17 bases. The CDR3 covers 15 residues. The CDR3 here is CASSIGAGGSSGYTF. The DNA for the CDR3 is TGTGCCAGTAGTATAGGCGCCGGAGGGAGCTCCGGCTACACCTTC.

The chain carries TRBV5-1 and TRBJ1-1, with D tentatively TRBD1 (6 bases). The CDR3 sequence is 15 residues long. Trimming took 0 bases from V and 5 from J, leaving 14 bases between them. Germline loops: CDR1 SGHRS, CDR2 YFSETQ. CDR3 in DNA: TGCGCCAGCAGCTTGGATTGGGCAGGGGTGACTGAAGCTTTCTTT. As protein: CASSLDWAGVTEAFF.